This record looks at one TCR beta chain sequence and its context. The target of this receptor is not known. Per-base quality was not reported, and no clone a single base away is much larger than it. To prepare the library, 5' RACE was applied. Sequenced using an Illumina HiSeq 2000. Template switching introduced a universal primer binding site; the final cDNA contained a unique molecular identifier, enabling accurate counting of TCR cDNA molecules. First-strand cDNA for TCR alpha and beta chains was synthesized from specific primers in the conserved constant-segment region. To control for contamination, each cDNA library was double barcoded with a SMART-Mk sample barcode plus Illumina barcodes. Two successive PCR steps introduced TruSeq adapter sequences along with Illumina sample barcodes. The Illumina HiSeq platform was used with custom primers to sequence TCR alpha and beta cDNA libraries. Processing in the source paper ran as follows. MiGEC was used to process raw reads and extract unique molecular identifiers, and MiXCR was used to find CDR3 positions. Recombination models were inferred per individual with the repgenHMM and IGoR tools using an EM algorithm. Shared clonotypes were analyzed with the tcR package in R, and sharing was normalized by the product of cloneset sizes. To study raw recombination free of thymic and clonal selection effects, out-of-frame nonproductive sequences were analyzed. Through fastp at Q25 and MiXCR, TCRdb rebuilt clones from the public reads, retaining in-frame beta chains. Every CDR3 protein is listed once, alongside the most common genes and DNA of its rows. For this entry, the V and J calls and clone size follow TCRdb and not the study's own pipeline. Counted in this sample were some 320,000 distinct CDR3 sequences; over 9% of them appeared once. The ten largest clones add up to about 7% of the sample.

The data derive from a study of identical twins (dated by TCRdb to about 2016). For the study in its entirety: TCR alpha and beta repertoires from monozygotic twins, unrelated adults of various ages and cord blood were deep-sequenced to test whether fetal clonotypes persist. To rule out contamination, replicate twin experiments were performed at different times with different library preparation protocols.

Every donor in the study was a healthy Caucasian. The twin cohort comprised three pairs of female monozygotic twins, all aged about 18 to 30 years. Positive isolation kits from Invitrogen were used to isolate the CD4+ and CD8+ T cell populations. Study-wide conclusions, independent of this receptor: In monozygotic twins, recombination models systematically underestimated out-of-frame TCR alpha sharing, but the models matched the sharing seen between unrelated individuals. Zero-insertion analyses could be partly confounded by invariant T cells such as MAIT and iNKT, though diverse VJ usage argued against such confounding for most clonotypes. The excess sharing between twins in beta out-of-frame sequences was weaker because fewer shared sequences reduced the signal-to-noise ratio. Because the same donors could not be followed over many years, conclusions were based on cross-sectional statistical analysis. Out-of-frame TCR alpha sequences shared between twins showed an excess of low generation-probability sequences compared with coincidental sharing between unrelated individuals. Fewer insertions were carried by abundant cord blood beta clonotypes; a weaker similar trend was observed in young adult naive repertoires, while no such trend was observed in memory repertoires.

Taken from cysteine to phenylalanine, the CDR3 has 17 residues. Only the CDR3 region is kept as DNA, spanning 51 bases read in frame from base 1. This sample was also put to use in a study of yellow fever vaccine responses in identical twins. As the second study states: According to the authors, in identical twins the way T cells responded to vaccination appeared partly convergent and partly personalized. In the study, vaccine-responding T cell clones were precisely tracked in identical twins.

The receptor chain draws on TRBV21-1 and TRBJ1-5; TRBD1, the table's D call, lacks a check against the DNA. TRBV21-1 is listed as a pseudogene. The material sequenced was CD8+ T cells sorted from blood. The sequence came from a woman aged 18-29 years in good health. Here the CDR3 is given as CASSSTTGIYSNQPQHF. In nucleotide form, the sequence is TGTGCCAGCAGCTCAACGACAGGAATCTATAGCAATCAGCCCCAGCATTTT.